This is a list of T cell receptor beta chains from one sample in a study of STAT5B mutations in CD4+ large granular lymphocyte leukemia. Libraries were prepared by immunoSEQ multiplex PCR; TCRdb keeps only in-frame clonotypes and omits some of them. This table has 45,000 to 55,000 clones, about three quarters appearing once. Sequencing was carried out using CD4+ T cells from blood buffy coats. Receptors were obtained from a human donor in good health. Both conserved end residues are part of each CDR3. D genes are given only for firm matches. Rows give clone size only sometimes, using once, few, many, or a class for an expanded clone.

v_call	j_call	cdr3_length	d_call	clone_size	cdr3_aa	cdr3_nt
TRBV2	TRBJ2-5	14	NA	NA	CASILPGGRETQYF	TGTGCCAGCATCCTTCCGGGTGGAAGAGAGACCCAGTACTTC
TRBV6-1	TRBJ2-2	15	TRBD2	NA	CASSGLAGITGELFF	TGTGCCAGCAGTGGACTAGCGGGGATCACCGGGGAGCTGTTTTTT
TRBV15	TRBJ2-7	14	NA	NA	CATSRDNGQYEQYF	TGTGCCACCAGCAGAGATAACGGCCAATACGAGCAGTACTTC
TRBV18	TRBJ2-3	14	TRBD2	NA	CASFLTSGTDTQYF	TGTGCCAGCTTCCTGACTAGCGGCACAGATACGCAGTATTTT
TRBV27	TRBJ2-2	16	NA	few	CASSSLTDSYAGELFF	TGTGCCAGCAGTAGCTTGACAGATTCCTACGCCGGGGAGCTGTTTTTT
TRBV6-5	TRBJ1-4	15	NA	NA	CASSHGLSTNEKLFF	TGTGCCAGCAGCCACGGCCTCTCAACTAATGAAAAACTGTTTTTT
TRBV6-6	TRBJ1-4	15	TRBD1	NA	CASSYSDRGIEKLFF	TGTGCCAGCAGTTACTCGGACAGGGGTATTGAAAAACTGTTTTTT
TRBV29-1	TRBJ1-3	13	TRBD1	NA	CSVRQGSGNTIYF	TGCAGCGTAAGACAGGGCTCTGGAAACACCATATATTTT
TRBV28	TRBJ1-2	14	NA	few	CASSLPQTGNGYTF	TGTGCCAGCAGTCTACCCCAGACAGGCAATGGCTACACCTTC
TRBV18	TRBJ1-4	13	NA	few	CASSPTYGEKLFF	TGTGCCAGCTCACCAACCTATGGGGAAAAACTGTTTTTT
TRBV9	TRBJ2-1	15	TRBD2	NA	CASSVLSGGATEQFF	TGTGCCAGCAGCGTTTTAAGCGGGGGGGCCACTGAGCAGTTCTTC
TRBV5-1	TRBJ2-1	14	NA	NA	CASSLGFVGDEQFF	TGCGCCAGCAGCTTGGGCTTCGTAGGGGATGAGCAGTTCTTC
TRBV5-6	TRBJ1-1	14	TRBD1	once	CASSSQGAGTEAFF	TGTGCCAGCAGTTCACAGGGGGCAGGAACTGAAGCTTTCTTT
TRBV2	TRBJ2-2	17	TRBD2	NA	CASRAGLAGGLAGELFF	TGTGCCAGCAGGGCGGGACTAGCGGGGGGGCTGGCCGGGGAGCTGTTTTTT
TRBV4-2	TRBJ1-5	13	NA	few	CASSQGGGQPQHF	TGTGCCAGCAGCCAAGGGGGAGGACAGCCCCAGCATTTT